The clone carrying this T cell receptor beta chain showed up just a few times. Trimming at V came to 10 bases and at J to 2 bases, leaving 5 bases not matched to a gene. The CDR3 is 13 amino acids. CDR1 is ENHRY, CDR2 SYGVKD, per germline. Time point reported: cycle 4 day 1 (C4D1), after five to seven weeks of nivolumab. Brentuximab vedotin exposure varied, and every patient relapsed after autologous stem cell transplantation. The data originate from a study of PD-1 blockade in classical Hodgkin lymphoma. Profiling relied on immunoSEQ multiplex PCR, and the TCRdb table lists in-frame clones only, not all of them. Of about 24,000 clones in the sample, around 84% were seen once.

The sequences come from peripheral blood mononuclear cells (PBMCs), collected before the fourth cycle of nivolumab. The chain carries TRBV10-3 and TRBJ2-4; TRBD2 agrees at 7 bases. This receptor was taken from a human donor with classical Hodgkin lymphoma. CDR3 bases: TGTGCCACCTGGGGGGGAACCAAAAACATTCAGTACTTC. Translation: CATWGGTKNIQYF.